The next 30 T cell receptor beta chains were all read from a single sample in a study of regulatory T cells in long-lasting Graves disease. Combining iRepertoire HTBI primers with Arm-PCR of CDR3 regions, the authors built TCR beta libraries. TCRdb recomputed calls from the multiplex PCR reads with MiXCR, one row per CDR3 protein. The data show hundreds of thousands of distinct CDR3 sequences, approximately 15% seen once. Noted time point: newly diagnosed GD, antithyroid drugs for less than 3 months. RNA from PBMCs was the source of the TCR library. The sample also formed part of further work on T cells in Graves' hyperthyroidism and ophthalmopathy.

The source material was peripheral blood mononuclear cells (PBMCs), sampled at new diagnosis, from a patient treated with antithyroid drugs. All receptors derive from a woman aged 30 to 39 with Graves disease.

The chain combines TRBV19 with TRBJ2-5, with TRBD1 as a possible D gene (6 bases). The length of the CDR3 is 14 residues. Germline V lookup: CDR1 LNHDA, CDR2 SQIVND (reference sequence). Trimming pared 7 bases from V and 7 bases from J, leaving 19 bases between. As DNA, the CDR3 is TGTGCCAGTATGTCCACAGGGAAATATGGGACCCAGTACTTC. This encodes CASMSTGKYGTQYF.

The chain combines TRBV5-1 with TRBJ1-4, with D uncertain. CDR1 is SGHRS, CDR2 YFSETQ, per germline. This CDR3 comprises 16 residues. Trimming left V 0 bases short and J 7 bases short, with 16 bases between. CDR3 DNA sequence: TGCGCCAGCAGCTTGGAGGGTGGGGTACGGAGTGAAAAACTGTTTTTT. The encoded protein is CASSLEGGVRSEKLFF.

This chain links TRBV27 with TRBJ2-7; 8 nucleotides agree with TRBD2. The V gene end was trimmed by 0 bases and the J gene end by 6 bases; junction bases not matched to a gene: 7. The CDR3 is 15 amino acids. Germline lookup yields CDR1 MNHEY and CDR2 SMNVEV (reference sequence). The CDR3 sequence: CASSLSTGGQGEQYF. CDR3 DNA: TGTGCCAGCAGTTTATCTACGGGAGGGCAGGGCGAGCAGTACTTC.

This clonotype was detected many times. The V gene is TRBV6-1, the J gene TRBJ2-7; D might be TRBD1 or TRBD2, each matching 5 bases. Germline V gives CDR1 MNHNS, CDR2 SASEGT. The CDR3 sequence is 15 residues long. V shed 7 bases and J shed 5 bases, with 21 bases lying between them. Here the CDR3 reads CASKRFGTREHEQYF. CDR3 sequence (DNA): TGTGCCAGCAAACGATTCGGGACCCGTGAGCACGAGCAGTACTTC.

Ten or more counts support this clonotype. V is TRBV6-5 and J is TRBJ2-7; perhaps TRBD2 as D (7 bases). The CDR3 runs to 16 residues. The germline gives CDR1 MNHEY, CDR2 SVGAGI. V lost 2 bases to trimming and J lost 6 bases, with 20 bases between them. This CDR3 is CASSYPKQGGDREQYF. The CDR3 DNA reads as TGTGCCAGCAGTTACCCGAAACAGGGAGGGGATCGCGAGCAGTACTTC.

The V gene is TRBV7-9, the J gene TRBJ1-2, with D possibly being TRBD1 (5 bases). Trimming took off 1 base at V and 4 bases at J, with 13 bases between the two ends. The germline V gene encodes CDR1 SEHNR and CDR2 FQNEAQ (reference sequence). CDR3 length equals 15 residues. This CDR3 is CASSLGGEGTYGYTF. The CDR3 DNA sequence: TGTGCCAGCAGCTTAGGAGGGGAAGGAACCTATGGCTACACCTTC. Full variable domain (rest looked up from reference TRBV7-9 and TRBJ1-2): DTGVSQNPRHKITKRGQNVTFRCDPISEHNRLYWYRQTLGQGPEFLTYFQNEAQLEKSRLLSDRFSAERPKGSFSTLEIQRTEQGDSAMYLCASSLGGEGTYGYTFGSGTRLTVV.

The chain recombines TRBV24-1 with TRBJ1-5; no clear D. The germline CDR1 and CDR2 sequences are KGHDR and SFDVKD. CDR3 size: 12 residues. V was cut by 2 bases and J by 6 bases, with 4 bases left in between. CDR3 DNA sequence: TGTGCCACCAGTGATTCAAGTCAGCCCCAGCATTTT. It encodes CATSDSSQPQHF.

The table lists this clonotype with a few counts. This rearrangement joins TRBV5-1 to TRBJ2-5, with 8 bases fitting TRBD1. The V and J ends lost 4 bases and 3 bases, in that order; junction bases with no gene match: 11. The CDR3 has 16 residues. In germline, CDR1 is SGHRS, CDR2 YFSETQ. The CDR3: CASSRTLQGVKETQYF. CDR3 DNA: TGCGCCAGCAGCCGCACCTTACAGGGGGTTAAAGAGACCCAGTACTTC.

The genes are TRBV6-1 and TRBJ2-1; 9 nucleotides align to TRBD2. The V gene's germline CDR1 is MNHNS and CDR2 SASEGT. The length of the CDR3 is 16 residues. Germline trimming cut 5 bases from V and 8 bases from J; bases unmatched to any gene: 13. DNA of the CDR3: TGTGCCAGCAGTCCCACCGGGGCTAGCGGGAACGATGAGCAGTTCTTC. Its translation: CASSPTGASGNDEQFF.

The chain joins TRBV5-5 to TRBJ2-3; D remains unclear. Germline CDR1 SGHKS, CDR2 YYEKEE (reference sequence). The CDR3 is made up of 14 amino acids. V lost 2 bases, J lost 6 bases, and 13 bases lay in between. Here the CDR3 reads CASSLVLARDTQYF. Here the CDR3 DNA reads TGTGCCAGCAGCTTAGTCCTGGCCCGGGATACGCAGTATTTT. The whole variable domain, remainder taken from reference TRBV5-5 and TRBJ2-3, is DAGVTQSPTHLIKTRGQQVTLRCSPISGHKSVSWYQQVLGQGPQFIFQYYEKEERGRGNFPDRFSARQFPNYSSELNVNALLLGDSALYLCASSLVLARDTQYFGPGTRLTVL.

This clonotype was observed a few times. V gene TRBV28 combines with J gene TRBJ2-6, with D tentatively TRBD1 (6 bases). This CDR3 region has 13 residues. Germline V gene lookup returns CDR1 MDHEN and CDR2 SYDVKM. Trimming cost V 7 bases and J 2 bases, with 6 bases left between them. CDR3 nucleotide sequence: TGTGCCAGCACAGGGGCTGGGGCCAACGTCCTGACTTTC. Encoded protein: CASTGAGANVLTF.

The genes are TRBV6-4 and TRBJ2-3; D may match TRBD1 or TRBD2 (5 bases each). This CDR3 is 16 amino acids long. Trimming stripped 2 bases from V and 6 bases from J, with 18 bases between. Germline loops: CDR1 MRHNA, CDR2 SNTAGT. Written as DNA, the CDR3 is TGTGCCAGCAGTGACCGGGTAGATATGGGGACGGATACGCAGTATTTT. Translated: CASSDRVDMGTDTQYF.

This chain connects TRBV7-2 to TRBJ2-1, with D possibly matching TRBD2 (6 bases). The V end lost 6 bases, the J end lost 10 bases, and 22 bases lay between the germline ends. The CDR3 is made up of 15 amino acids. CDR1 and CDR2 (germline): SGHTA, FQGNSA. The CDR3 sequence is CASRTTGGTRREQFF. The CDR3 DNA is TGTGCCAGCAGGACGACCGGGGGTACGAGAAGGGAGCAGTTCTTC.

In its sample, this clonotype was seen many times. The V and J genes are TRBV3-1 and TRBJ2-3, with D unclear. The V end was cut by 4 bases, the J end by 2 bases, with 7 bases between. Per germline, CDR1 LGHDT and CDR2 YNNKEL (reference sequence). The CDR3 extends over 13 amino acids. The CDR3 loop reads CASSLSPTDTQYF. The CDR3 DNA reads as TGTGCCAGCAGCCTGTCTCCCACAGATACGCAGTATTTT.

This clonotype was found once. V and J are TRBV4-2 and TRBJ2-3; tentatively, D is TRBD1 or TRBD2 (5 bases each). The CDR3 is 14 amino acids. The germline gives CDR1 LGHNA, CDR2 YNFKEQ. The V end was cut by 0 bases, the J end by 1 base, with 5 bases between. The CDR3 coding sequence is TGTGCCAGCAGCCAAGAGGGGGGCACAGATACGCAGTATTTT. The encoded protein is CASSQEGGTDTQYF.

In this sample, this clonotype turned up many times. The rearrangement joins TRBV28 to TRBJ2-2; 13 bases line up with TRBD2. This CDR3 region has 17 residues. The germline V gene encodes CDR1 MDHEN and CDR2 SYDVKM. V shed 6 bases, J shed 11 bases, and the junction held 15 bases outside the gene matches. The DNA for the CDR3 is TGTGCCAGCAGCCACCAGCGCGGACTAGCGGGGGCATATGAGCTGTTTTTT. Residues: CASSHQRGLAGAYELFF.

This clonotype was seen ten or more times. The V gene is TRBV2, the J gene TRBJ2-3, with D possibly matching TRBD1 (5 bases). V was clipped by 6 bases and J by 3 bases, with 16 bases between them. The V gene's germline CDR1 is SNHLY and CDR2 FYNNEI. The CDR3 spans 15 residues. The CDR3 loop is CASSLNQGRTDTQYF. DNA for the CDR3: TGTGCCAGCAGCCTTAATCAGGGTAGGACAGATACGCAGTATTTT.

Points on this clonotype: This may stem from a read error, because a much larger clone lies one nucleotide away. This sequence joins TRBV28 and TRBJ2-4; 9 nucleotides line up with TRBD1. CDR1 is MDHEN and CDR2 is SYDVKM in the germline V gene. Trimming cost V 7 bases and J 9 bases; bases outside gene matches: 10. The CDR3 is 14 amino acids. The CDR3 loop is CASNYSDRGGIQYF. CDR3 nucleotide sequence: TGTGCCAGCAATTACTCTGACAGGGGGGGCATTCAGTACTTC.

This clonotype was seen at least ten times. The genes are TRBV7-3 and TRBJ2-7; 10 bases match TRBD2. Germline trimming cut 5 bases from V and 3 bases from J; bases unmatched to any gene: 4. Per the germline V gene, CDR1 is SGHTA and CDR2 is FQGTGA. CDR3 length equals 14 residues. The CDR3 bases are TGTGCCAGCAGCGCCGGACTAGCGGACTACGAGCAGTACTTC. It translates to CASSAGLADYEQYF.

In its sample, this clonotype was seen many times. CDR3 residues: CASGRRESLETQYF. In nucleotides, the CDR3 is TGTGCCAGTGGACGGCGGGAGTCTTTGGAGACCCAGTACTTC. This chain uses TRBV7-9 with TRBJ2-5; 7 bases are a match to TRBD2. The CDR3 covers 14 residues. Trimming took 9 bases from V and 5 from J; bases not matched to a gene: 12. The germline V gene has CDR1 SEHNR and CDR2 FQNEAQ (reference sequence).

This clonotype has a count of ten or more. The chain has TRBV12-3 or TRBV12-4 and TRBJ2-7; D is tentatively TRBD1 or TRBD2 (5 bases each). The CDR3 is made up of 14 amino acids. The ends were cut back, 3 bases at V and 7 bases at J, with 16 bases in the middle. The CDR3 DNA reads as TGTGCCAGCAGTTTCGGTGGGGCGGGTCGGGAGCAGTACTTC. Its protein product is CASSFGGAGREQYF.

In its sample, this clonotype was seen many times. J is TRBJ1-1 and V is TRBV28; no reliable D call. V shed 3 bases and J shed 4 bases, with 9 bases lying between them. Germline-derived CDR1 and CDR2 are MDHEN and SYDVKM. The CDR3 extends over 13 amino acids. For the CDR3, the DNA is TGTGCCAGCAGTTTTGACCCCGGCACTGAAGCTTTCTTT. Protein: CASSFDPGTEAFF.

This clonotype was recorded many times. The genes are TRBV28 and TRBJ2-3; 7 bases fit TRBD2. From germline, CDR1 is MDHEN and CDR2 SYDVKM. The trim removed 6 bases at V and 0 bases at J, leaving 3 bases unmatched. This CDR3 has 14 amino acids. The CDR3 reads CASRGGRSTDTQYF. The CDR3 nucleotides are TGTGCCAGCAGGGGGGGGAGGAGCACAGATACGCAGTATTTT.

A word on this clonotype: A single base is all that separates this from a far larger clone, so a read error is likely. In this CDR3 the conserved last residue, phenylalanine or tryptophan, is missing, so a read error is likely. In DNA, the CDR3 is TGTGCCAGCAGCTTACAAAACACCATATATCTT. It translates to CASSLQNTIYL. J is TRBJ1-3 and V is TRBV7-3; D uncertain. V was cut by 2 bases and J by 6 bases, with 2 bases left in between. Germline V lookup: CDR1 SGHTA, CDR2 FQGTGA. The CDR3 is made up of 11 amino acids.

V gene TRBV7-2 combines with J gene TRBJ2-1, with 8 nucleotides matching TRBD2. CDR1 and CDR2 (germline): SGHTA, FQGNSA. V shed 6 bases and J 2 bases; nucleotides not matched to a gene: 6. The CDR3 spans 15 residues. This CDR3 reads CASREAGATYNEQFF. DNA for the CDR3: TGTGCCAGCAGGGAAGCGGGGGCCACCTACAATGAGCAGTTCTTC.

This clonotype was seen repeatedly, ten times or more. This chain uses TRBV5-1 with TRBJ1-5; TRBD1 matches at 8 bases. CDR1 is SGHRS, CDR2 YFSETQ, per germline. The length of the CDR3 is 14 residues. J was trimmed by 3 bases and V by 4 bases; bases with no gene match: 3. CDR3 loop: CASSEDRVNQPQHF. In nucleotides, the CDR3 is TGCGCCAGCAGCGAGGACAGGGTCAATCAGCCCCAGCATTTT. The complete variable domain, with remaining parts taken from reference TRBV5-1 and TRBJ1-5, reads KAGVTQTPRYLIKTRGQQVTLSCSPISGHRSVSWYQQTPGQGLQFLFEYFSETQRNKGNFPGRFSGRQFSNSRSEMNVSTLELGDSALYLCASSEDRVNQPQHFGDGTRLSIL.

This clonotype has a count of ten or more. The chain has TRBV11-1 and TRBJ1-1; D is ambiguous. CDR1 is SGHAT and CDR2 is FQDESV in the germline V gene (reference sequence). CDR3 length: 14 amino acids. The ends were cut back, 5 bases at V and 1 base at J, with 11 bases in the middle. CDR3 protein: CASSRQQTNTEAFF. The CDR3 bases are TGTGCCAGCAGCCGCCAACAGACGAACACTGAAGCTTTCTTT.

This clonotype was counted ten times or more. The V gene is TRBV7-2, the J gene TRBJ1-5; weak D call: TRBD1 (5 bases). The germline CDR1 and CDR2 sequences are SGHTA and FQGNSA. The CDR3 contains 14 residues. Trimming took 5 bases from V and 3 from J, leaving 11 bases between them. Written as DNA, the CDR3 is TGTGCCAGCAGCCTCGACAGCATCAATCAGCCCCAGCATTTT. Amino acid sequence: CASSLDSINQPQHF.

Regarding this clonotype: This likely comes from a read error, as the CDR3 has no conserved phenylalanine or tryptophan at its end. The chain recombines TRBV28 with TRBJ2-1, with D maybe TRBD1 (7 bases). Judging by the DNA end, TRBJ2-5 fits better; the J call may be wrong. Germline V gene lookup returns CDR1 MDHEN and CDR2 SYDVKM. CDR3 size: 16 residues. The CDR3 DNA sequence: TGTGCCAGCAGTTTATTCGGCGGGACAGATAAGGAGACCCAGTACTCC. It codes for CASSLFGGTDKETQYS.

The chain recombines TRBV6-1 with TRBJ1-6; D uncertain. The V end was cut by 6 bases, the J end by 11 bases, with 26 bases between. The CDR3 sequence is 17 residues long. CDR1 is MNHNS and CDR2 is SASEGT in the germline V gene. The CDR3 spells CASRARNDGADKTPLHF. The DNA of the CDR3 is TGTGCCAGCAGGGCCCGAAACGACGGCGCAGATAAGACACCCCTCCACTTT.